A selection of T cell receptor beta chains follows, all from one sample in a study of T cell responses to AZD1222 COVID-19 vaccine. The data were produced by immunoSEQ multiplex PCR, yet TCRdb's version contains in-frame clones alone and is incomplete. In the table there are over 150,000 clones, about nine tenths of which are singletons. Source: peripheral blood, taken on day 0 of AZD1222 vaccination. These receptors were taken from an adult in good health. CDR3s include the opening cysteine and the closing phenylalanine or tryptophan.

>TRBJ1-3|TRBV7-8
CATSSSGNTIYF
>TRBJ2-7|TRBV5-1
CASSSLRGDSYEQYF
>TRBJ2-4|TRBV6-4
CASSTRTGHRNF
>TRBJ2-1|TRBV3-1/TRBV3-2
CASSQGGIGQGAWSEQFF
>TRBJ1-2|TRBV6-5
CASRGQGAGYTF
>TRBJ1-2|TRBV28
CASSLAPQGARGYTF
>TRBJ2-3|TRBV28
CASSLASGGTDTQYF
>TRBJ2-1|TRBV27
CATRILAGSYNEQFF
>TRBJ1-1|TRBV5-1
CASSLEGQGLAFF
>TRBJ1-2|TRBV6-5
CASSYLGGHNYGYTF
>TRBJ1-1|TRBV7-3
CASSPSEGTEAFF
>TRBJ2-3|TRBV18
CASSPRTDTQYF
>TRBJ1-1|TRBV27
CASSLSWGYRTEAFF
>TRBJ2-1|TRBV4-1
CASSFLGGGYNEQFF
>TRBJ1-4|TRBV7-9
CASSLGVTRFATNEKLFF
>TRBJ1-2|TRBV10-3
CAIGPGAGGYGYTF
>TRBJ1-1|TRBV6-1
CASSENGGATEAFF
>TRBJ1-5|TRBV18
CASTAFANQPQHF
>TRBJ2-2|TRBV7-2
CASSLREPGELFF
>TRBJ1-3|TRBV7-9
CASSRSGIFSGNTIYF
>TRBJ2-2|TRBV2
CASSEGGPNTGELFF
>TRBJ1-3|TRBV18
CASSPRTGSSGNTIYF
>TRBJ1-1|TRBV6-5
CASSYSGMNTEAFF
>TRBJ2-2|TRBV7-3
CASSLKTSGFSGGELFF
>TRBJ1-1|TRBV7-3
CASSLLWNTEAFF
>TRBJ1-2|TRBV6-5
CASSYSAGVPRGYTF
>TRBJ2-7|TRBV18
CASSLHRDYEQYF
>TRBJ1-2|TRBV2
CASSFGGYTF
>TRBJ1-2|TRBV11-3
CASSLRGSANYGYTF
>TRBJ1-1|TRBV4-3
CASSQDLRPEAFF
>TRBJ2-2|TRBV7-2
CASSPRRDGQHPGELFF
>TRBJ1-2|TRBV19
CASSILFERGQSYGYTF
>TRBJ2-7|TRBV11-1
CASSFRDTGPYEQYF
>TRBJ2-7|TRBV7-2
CASSVGQGTYEQYF
>TRBJ1-6|TRBV6-5
CASSYYRNSPLHF
>TRBJ2-1|TRBV6-5
CASSYDRGPYNEQFF
>TRBJ1-2|TRBV19
CASRAGTYYGYTF
>TRBJ2-3|TRBV21-1
CASSGVWVTDTQYF
>TRBJ1-1|TRBV6-5
CASSARGAEAFF
>TRBJ1-5|TRBV6-5
CASSRDSLQPQHF
>TRBJ1-1|TRBV28
CASSLHGEVDTEAFF
>TRBJ2-7|TRBV7-9
CASSLTQALREQYF
>TRBJ1-3|TRBV5-1
CASSPGGDGNTIYF
>TRBJ1-4|TRBV5-1
CASSLDLATNEKLFF
>TRBJ2-7|TRBV7-2
CASTSSGRSYEQYF
>TRBJ2-1|TRBV28
CASSMGTGDYNEQFF
>TRBJ1-1|TRBV6-2/TRBV6-3
CASSYSTRARAPNTEAFF
>TRBJ1-1|TRBV7-7
CASSLERWVSTEAFF
>TRBJ1-6|TRBV27
CASSYRDSNSPLHF
>TRBJ1-1|TRBV7-2
CASSFNPLMNTEAFF
>TRBJ2-7|TRBV24-1
CATYFLSFFYEQYF
>TRBJ1-2|TRBV5-5
CASRADRATFYGYTF
>TRBJ1-4|TRBV6-5
CASSSSGLEGKLFF
>TRBJ1-1|TRBV19
CASSITGGQGAFF
>TRBJ2-7|TRBV7-8
CASSLLGTGAYEQYF
>TRBJ2-1|TRBV18
CASLKQGNNEQFF
>TRBJ2-6|TRBV3-1/TRBV3-2
CASSQGFQGRSGANVLTF
>TRBJ2-1|TRBV12-3/TRBV12-4
CASSLGLVEVFF
>TRBJ1-2|TRBV4-3
CASSQDHPANYGYTF
>TRBJ2-1|TRBV2
CASSEAGLVGNEQFF